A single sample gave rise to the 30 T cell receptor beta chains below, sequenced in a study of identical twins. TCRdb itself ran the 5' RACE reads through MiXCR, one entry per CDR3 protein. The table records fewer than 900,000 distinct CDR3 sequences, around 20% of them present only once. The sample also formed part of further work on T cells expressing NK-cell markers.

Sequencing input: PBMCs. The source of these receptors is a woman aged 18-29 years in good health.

The CDR3 loop reads CASRQTGENQPQHF. CDR3 nucleotide sequence: TGTGCCAGCCGGCAGACAGGGGAGAATCAGCCCCAGCATTTT. The V and J genes are TRBV6-1 and TRBJ1-5, with TRBD1 matching 8 bases. There are 14 residues in the CDR3. Germline-derived CDR1 and CDR2 are MNHNS and SASEGT. The ends lost 8 bases at V and 4 bases at J; junction bases unmatched: 7.

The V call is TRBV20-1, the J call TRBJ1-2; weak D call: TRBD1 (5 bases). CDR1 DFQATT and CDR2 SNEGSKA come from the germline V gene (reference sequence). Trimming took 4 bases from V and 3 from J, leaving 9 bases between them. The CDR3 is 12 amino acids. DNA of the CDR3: TGCAGTGCTAAACAGGTGTACTATGGCTACACCTTC. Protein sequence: CSAKQVYYGYTF.

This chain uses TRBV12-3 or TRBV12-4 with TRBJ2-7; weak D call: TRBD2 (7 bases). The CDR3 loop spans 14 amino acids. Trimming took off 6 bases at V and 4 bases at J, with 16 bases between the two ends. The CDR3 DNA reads TGTGCCAGCAGCCAACAGGGAGGGGGTTACGAGCAGTACTTC. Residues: CASSQQGGGYEQYF.

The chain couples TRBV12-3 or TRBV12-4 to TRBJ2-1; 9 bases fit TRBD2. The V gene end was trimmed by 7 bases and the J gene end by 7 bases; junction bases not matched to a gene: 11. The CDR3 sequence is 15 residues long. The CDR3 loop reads CASILSLAGRNEQFF. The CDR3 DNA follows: TGTGCCAGCATCTTGTCCCTAGCGGGACGAAATGAGCAGTTCTTC.

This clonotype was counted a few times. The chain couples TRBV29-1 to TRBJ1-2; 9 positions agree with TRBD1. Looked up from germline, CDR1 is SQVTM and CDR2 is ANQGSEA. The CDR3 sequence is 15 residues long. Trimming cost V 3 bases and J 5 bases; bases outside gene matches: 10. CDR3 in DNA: TGCAGCGTTGAGCACCGGGACAGGGTTTTTTATGGCTACACCTTC. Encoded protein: CSVEHRDRVFYGYTF.

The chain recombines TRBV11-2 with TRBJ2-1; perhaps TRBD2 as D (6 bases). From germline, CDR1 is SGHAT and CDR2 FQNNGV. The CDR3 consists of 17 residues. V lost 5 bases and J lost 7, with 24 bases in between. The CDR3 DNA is TGTGCCAGCAGCCCTAGATTAGCGGCCCCTCAAGGGAATGAGCAGTTCTTC. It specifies CASSPRLAAPQGNEQFF.

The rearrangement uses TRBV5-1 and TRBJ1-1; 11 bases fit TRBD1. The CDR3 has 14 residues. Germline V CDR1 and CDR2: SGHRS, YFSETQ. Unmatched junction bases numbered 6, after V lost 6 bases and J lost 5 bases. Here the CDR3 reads CASTWTGGWTEAFF. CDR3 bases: TGCGCCAGCACCTGGACAGGGGGCTGGACTGAAGCTTTCTTT.

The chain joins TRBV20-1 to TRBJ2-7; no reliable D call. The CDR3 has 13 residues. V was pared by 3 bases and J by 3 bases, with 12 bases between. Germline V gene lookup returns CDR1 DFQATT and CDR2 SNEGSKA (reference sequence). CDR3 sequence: CSASRQPRYEQYF. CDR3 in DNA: TGCAGTGCTAGTAGGCAACCCCGCTACGAGCAGTACTTC.

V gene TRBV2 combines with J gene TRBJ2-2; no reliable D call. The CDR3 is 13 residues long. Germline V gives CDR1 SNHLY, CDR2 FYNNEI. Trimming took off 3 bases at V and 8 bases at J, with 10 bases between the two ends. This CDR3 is CASSDVGSGELFF. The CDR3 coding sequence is TGTGCCAGCAGTGATGTAGGGTCAGGGGAGCTGTTTTTT.

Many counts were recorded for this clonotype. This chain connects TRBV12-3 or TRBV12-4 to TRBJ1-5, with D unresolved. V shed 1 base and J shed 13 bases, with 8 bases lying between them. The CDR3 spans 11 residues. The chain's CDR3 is CASSLGALQHF. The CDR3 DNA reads TGTGCCAGCAGTTTAGGGGCCCTTCAGCATTTT.

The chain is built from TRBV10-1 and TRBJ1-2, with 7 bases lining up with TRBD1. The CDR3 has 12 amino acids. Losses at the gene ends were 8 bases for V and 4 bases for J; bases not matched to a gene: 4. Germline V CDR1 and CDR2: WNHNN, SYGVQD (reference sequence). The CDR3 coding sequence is TGCGCCAGCCCACAGGGGCGCTATGGCTACACCTTC. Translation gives CASPQGRYGYTF.

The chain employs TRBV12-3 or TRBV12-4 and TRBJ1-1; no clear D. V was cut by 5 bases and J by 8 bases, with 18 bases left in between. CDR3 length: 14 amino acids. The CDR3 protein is CASSPDRLYGEAFF. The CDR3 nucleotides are TGTGCCAGCAGTCCCGACCGACTCTATGGAGAAGCTTTCTTT.

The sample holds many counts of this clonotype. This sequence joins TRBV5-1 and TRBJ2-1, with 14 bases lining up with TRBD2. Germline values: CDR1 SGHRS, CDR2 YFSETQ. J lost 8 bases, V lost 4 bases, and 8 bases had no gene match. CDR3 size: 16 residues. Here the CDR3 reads CASSTGLAGAVDEQFF. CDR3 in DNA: TGCGCCAGCAGCACGGGACTAGCGGGAGCCGTGGATGAGCAGTTCTTC. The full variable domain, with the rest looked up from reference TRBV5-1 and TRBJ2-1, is KAGVTQTPRYLIKTRGQQVTLSCSPISGHRSVSWYQQTPGQGLQFLFEYFSETQRNKGNFPGRFSGRQFSNSRSEMNVSTLELGDSALYLCASSTGLAGAVDEQFFGPGTRLTVL.

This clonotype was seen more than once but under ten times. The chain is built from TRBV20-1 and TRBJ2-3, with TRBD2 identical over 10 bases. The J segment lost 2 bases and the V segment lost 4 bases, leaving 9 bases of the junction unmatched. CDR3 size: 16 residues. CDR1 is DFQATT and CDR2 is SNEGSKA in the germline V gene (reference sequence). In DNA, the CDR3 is TGCAGTGCTACGCCTGGGAGCGGGGGGGCCACAGATACGCAGTATTTT. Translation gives CSATPGSGGATDTQYF.

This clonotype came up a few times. In nucleotides, the CDR3 is TGTGCCAGCAGTTCCGGTAGGGGGAGGGATGAGCAGTTCTTC. This sequence encodes CASSSGRGRDEQFF. This rearrangement joins TRBV27 to TRBJ2-1; tentatively, D is TRBD2 (7 bases). Germline V gives CDR1 MNHEY, CDR2 SMNVEV (reference sequence). The CDR3 contains 14 residues. V lost 4 bases, J lost 8 bases, and 15 bases lay in between.

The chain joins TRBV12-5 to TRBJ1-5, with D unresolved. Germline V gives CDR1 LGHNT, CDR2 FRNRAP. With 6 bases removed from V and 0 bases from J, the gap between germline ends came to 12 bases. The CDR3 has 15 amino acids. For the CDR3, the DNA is TGTGCTAGTGGCCGGCGAGAGTATAGCAATCAGCCCCAGCATTTT. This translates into CASGRREYSNQPQHF.

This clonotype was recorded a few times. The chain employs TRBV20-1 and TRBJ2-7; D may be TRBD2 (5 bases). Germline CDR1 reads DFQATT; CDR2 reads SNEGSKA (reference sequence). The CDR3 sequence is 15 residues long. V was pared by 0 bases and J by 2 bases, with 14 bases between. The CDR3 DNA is TGCAGTGCTAGAGATTTAAGAGCGGACGCCTACGAGCAGTACTTC. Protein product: CSARDLRADAYEQYF.

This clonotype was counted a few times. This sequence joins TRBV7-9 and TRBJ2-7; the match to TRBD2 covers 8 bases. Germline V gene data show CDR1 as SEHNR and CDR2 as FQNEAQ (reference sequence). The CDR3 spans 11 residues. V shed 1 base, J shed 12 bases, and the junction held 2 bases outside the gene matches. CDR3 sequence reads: CASSLERGLYF. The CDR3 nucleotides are TGTGCCAGCAGCTTAGAGCGGGGGTTGTACTTC. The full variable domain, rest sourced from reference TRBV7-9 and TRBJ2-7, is DTGVSQNPRHKITKRGQNVTFRCDPISEHNRLYWYRQTLGQGPEFLTYFQNEAQLEKSRLLSDRFSAERPKGSFSTLEIQRTEQGDSAMYLCASSLERGLYFGPGTRLTVT.

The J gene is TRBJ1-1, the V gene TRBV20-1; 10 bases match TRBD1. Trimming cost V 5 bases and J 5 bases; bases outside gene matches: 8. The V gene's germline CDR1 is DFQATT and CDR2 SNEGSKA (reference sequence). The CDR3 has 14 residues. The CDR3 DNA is TGCAGTGCTCCCAGGACAGGGGGAAGGACTGAAGCTTTCTTT. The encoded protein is CSAPRTGGRTEAFF.

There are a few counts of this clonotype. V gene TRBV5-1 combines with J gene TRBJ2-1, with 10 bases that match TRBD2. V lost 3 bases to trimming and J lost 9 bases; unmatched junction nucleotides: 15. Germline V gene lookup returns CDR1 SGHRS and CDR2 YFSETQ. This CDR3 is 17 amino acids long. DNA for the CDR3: TGCGCCAGCAGCTGGGGGAGCGGGAGGGCCGATAAAAGTGAGCAGTTCTTC. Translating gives CASSWGSGRADKSEQFF. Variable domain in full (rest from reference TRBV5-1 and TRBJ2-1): KAGVTQTPRYLIKTRGQQVTLSCSPISGHRSVSWYQQTPGQGLQFLFEYFSETQRNKGNFPGRFSGRQFSNSRSEMNVSTLELGDSALYLCASSWGSGRADKSEQFFGPGTRLTVL.

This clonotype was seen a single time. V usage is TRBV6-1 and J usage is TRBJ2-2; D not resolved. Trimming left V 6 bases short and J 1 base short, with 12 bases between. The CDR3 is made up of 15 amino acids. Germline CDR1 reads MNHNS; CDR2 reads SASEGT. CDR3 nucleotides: TGTGCCAGCAGGATTACCCTCCGGAACACCGGGGAGCTGTTTTTT. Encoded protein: CASRITLRNTGELFF.

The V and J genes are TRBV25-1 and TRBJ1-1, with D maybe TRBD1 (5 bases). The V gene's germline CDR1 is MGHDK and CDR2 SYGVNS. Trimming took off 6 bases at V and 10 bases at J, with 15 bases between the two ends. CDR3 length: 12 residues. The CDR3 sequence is CASSAGSFRAFF. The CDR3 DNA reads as TGTGCCAGCAGCGCAGGGAGTTTTAGAGCTTTCTTT. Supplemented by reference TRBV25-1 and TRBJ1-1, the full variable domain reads EADIYQTPRYLVIGTGKKITLECSQTMGHDKMYWYQQDPGMELHLIHYSYGVNSTEKGDLSSESTVSRIRTEHFPLTLESARPSHTSQYLCASSAGSFRAFFGQGTRLTVV.

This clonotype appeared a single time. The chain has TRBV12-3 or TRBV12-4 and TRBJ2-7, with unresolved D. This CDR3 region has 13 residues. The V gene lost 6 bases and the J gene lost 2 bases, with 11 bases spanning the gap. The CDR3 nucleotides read TGTGCCAGCAGGGGAATGGGAACCTACGAGCAGTACTTC. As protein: CASRGMGTYEQYF.

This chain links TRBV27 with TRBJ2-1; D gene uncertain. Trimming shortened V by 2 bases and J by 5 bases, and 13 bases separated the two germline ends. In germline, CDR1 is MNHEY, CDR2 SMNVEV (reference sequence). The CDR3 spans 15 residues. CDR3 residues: CASSLGRLLDNEQFF. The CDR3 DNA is TGTGCCAGCAGTTTAGGCAGACTCCTGGACAATGAGCAGTTCTTC.

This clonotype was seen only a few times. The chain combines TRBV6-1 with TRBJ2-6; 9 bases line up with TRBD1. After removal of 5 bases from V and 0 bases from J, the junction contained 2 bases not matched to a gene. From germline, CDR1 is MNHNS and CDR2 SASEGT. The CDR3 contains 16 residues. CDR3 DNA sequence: TGTGCCAGCAGTCGGACAGGGGCCTCTGGGGCCAACGTCCTGACTTTC. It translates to CASSRTGASGANVLTF.

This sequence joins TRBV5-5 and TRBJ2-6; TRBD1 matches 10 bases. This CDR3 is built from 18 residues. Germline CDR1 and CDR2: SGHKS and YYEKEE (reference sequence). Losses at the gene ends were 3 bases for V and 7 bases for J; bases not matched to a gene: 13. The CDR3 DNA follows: TGTGCCAGCAGCTCCATACCCGGGACAGGGGAGGGAGCCAACGTCCTGACTTTC. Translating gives CASSSIPGTGEGANVLTF.

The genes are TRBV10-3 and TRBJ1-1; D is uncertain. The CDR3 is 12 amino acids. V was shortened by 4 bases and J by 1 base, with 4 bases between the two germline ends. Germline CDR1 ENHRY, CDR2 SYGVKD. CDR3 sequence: CAISVRNTEAFF. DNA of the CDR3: TGTGCCATCAGTGTAAGGAACACTGAAGCTTTCTTT.

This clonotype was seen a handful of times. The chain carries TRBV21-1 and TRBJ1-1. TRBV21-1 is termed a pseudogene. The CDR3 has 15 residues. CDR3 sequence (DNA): TGTGCCAGCTGGGTGATCAGGAGCATGAACACTGAAGCTTTCTTT. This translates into CASWVIRSMNTEAFF.

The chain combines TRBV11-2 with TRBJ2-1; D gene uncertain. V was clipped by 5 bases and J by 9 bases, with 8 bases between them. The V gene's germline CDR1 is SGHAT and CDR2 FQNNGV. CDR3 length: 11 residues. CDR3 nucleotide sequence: TGTGCCAGCAGCCACGTAGGTGAGCAGTTCTTC. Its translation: CASSHVGEQFF.

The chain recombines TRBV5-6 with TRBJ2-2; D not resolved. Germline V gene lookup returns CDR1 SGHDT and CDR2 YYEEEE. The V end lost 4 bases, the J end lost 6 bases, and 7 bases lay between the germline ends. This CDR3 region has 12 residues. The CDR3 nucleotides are TGTGCCAGCAGCCTGCCACCCGGGGAGCTGTTTTTT. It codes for CASSLPPGELFF.